Here is one T cell receptor beta chain with its context. The antigen is undetermined. The V end was cut by 1 base, the J end by 8 bases, with 13 bases between. CDR3 length equals 13 residues. Germline V gene sequence: CDR1 DFQATT, CDR2 SNEGSKA (reference sequence). Noted treatment: roughly 10-day PBMC culture with coronavirus spike peptide pools or control peptides (ViraFEST assay). ViraFEST sequenced TCRs after peptide-pool expansion of antigen-specific T cells. Cultured CD4+ T cell DNA was sequenced using the Oncomine TCR Beta short-read assay. TCRdb re-derived calls from the PCR reads in MiXCR, one entry per CDR3 protein. The repertoire has nearly 15,000 distinct CDR3 sequences, around 48% of them found once; the top ten carry around 7.7%. The sample belongs to a study of vaccination and CD4 T cells after COVID-19. At the level of the study: Ranging from 14 to 241, the interval between dose two and post-vaccine sampling had a median of approximately 70 days.

The V call is TRBV20-1, the J call TRBJ2-3; D is uncertain. The source of this sequence is a human donor who had recovered from COVID-19. Sequencing was carried out using CD4+ T cells from blood, cultured in vitro. CDR3 DNA: TGCAGTGCTAGAGGAGCACTTCGAATTACGCAGTATTTT. It codes for CSARGALRITQYF.